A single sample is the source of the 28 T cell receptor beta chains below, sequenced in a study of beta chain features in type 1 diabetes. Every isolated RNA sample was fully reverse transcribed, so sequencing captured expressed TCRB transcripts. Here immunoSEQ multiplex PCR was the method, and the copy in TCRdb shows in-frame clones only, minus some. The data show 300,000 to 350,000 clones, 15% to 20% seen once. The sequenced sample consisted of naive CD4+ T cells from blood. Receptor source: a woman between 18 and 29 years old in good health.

Written as DNA, the CDR3 is TGTGCCTGGAGTGGCTGGGAGGGTGAAGCTTTCTTT. Its protein product is CAWSGWEGEAFF. J is TRBJ1-1 and V is TRBV30, with D unresolved. Trimming took off 1 base at V and 7 bases at J, with 10 bases between the two ends. The CDR3 contains 12 residues. Germline CDR1 GTSNPN, CDR2 SVGIG (reference sequence).

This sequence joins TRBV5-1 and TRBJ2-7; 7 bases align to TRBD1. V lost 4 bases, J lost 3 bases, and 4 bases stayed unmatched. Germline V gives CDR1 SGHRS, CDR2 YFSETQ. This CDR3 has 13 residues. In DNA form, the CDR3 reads TGCGCCAGCAGCCGACAGGGCCGCTACGAGCAGTACTTC. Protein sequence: CASSRQGRYEQYF. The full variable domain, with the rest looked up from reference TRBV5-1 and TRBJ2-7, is KAGVTQTPRYLIKTRGQQVTLSCSPISGHRSVSWYQQTPGQGLQFLFEYFSETQRNKGNFPGRFSGRQFSNSRSEMNVSTLELGDSALYLCASSRQGRYEQYFGPGTRLTVT.

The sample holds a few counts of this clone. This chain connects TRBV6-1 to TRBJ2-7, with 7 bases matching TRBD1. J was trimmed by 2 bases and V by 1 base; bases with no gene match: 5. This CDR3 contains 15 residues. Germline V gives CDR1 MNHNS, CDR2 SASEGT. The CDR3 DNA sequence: TGTGCCAGCAGTGAAGGTTGGACAGGCACCTACGAGCAGTACTTC. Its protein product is CASSEGWTGTYEQYF.

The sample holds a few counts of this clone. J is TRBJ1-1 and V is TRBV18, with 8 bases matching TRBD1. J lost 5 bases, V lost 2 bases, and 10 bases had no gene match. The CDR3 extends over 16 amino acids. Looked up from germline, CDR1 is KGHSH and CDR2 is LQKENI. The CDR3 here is CASSPGQGGSGTEAFF. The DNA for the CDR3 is TGTGCCAGCTCACCAGGACAGGGAGGATCGGGTACTGAAGCTTTCTTT.

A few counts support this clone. The CDR3 loop reads CASSLGDPNIQYF. The CDR3 nucleotides read TGTGCCAGCAGCTTAGGAGATCCAAACATTCAGTACTTC. The chain carries TRBV11-2 and TRBJ2-4; D gene ambiguous. The germline V gene has CDR1 SGHAT and CDR2 FQNNGV. V was clipped by 1 base and J by 6 bases, with 7 bases between them. The CDR3 has 13 residues.

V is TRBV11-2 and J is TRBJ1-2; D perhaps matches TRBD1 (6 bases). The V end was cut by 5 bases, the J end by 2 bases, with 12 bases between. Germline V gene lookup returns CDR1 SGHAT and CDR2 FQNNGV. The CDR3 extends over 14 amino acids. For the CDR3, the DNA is TGTGCCAGCAGCCCAGTCAGGGGAAACTATGGCTACACCTTC. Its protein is CASSPVRGNYGYTF.

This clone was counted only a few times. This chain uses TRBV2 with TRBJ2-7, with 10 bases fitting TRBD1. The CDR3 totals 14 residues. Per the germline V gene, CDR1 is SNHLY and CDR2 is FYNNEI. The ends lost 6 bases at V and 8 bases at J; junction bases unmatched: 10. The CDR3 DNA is TGTGCCAGCAGGACGCCCCGGGACAGGGGCCAGCAGTACTTC. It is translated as CASRTPRDRGQQYF.

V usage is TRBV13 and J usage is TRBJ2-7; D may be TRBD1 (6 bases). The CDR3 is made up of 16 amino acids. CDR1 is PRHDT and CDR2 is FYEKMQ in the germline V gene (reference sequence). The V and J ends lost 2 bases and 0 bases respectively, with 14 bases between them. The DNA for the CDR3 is TGTGCCAGCAGCTTAAGCGACAGGCGTACCTCCTACGAGCAGTACTTC. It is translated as CASSLSDRRTSYEQYF.

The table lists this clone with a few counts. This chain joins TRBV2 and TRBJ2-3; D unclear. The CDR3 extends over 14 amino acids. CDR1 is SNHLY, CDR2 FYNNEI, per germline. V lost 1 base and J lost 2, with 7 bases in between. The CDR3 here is CASSEGGPTDTQYF. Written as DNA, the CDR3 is TGTGCCAGCAGTGAAGGAGGTCCCACAGATACGCAGTATTTT. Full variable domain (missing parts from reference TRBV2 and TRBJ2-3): EPEVTQTPSHQVTQMGQEVILRCVPISNHLYFYWYRQILGQKVEFLVSFYNNEISEKSEIFDDQFSVERPDGSNFTLKIRSTKLEDSAMYFCASSEGGPTDTQYFGPGTRLTVL.

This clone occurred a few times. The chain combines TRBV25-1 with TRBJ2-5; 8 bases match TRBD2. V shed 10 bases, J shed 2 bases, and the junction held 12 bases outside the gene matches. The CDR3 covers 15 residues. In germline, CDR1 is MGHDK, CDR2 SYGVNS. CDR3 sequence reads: CATSIPASGQETQYF. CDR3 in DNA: TGTGCCACCTCCATCCCGGCTAGCGGGCAAGAGACCCAGTACTTC.

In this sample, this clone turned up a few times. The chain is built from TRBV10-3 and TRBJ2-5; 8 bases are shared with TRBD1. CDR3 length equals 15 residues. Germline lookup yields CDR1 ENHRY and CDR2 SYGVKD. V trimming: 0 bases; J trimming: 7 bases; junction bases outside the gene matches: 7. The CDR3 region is CAISESGQVAGTQYF. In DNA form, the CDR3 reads TGTGCCATCAGTGAGTCGGGACAGGTGGCCGGGACCCAGTACTTC.

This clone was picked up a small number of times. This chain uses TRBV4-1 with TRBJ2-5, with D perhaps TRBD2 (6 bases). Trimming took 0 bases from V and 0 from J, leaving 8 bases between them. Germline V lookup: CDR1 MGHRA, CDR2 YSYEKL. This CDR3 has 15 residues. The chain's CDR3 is CASSQDWRDQETQYF. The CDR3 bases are TGCGCCAGCAGCCAAGATTGGAGGGACCAAGAGACCCAGTACTTC.

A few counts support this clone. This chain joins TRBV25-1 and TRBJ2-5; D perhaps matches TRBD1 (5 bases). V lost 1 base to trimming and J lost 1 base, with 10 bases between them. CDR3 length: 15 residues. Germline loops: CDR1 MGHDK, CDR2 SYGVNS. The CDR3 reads CASSESPRGQETQYF. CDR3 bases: TGTGCCAGCAGTGAATCCCCAAGGGGCCAAGAGACCCAGTACTTC.

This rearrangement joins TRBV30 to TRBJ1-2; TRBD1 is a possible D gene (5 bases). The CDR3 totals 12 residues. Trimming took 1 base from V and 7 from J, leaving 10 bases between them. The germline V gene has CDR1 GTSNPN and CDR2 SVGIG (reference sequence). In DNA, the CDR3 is TGTGCCTGGAGTGCGTACAGGTCTGGCTACACCTTC. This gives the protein CAWSAYRSGYTF.

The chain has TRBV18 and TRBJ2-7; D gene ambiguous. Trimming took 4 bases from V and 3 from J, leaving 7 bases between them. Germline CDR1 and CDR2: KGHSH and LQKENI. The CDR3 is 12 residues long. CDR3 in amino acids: CASSLRGYEQYF. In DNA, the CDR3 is TGTGCCAGCTCACTTCGAGGCTACGAGCAGTACTTC.

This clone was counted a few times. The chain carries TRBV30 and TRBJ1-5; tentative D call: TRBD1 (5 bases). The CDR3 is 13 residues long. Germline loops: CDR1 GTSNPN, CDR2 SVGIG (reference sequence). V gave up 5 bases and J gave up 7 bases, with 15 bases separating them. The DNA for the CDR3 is TGTGCCTGGGCCGGGGGGATTAGACAGCCCCAGCATTTT. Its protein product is CAWAGGIRQPQHF.

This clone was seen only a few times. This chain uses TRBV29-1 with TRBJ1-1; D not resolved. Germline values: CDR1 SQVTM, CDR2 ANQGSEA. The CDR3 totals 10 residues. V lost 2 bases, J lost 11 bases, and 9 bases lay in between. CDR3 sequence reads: CSVETSPAFF. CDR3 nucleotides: TGCAGCGTTGAAACGAGTCCTGCTTTCTTT.

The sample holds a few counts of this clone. The CDR3 DNA sequence: TGTGCCAGCAAGAACTCGAATGCCTATGGCTACACCTTC. Translation gives CASKNSNAYGYTF. This sequence joins TRBV9 and TRBJ1-2; D gene ambiguous. In germline, CDR1 is SGDLS, CDR2 YYNGEE. Trimming removed 6 bases at V and 4 bases at J, with 13 bases between. The CDR3 totals 13 residues. The full variable domain, with the rest looked up from reference TRBV9 and TRBJ1-2, is DSGVTQTPKHLITATGQRVTLRCSPRSGDLSVYWYQQSLDQGLQFLIQYYNGEERAKGNILERFSAQQFPDLHSELNLSSLELGDSALYFCASKNSNAYGYTFGSGTRLTVV.

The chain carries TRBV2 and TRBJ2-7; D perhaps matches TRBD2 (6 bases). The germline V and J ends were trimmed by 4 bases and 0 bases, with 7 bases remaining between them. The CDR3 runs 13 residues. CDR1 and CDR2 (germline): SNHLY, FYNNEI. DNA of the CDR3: TGTGCCAGCAGTGCGCGGGGCTCCTACGAGCAGTACTTC. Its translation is CASSARGSYEQYF.

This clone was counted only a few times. The CDR3: CASSPGQGEKLFF. The CDR3 DNA follows: TGTGCCAGCTCACCGGGACAGGGCGAAAAACTGTTTTTT. The chain uses TRBV18 and TRBJ1-4; 9 nucleotides match TRBD1. Germline assignment: CDR1 KGHSH and CDR2 LQKENI. After removal of 3 bases from V and 8 bases from J, the junction contained 1 base not matched to a gene. This CDR3 contains 13 residues. The full variable domain, in which reference TRBV18 and TRBJ1-4 provide the parts outside the CDR3, is NAGVMQNPRHLVRRRGQEARLRCSPMKGHSHVYWYRQLPEEGLKFMVYLQKENIIDESGMPKERFSAEFPKEGPSILRIQQVVRGDSAAYFCASSPGQGEKLFFGSGTQLSVL.

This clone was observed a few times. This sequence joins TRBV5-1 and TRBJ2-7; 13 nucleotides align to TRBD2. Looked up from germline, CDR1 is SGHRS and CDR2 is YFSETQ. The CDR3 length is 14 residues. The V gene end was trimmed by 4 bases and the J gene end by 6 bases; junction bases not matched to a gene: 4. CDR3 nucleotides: TGCGCCAGCAGCCAGGGACTAGCGGGACGCGAGCAGTACTTC. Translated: CASSQGLAGREQYF.

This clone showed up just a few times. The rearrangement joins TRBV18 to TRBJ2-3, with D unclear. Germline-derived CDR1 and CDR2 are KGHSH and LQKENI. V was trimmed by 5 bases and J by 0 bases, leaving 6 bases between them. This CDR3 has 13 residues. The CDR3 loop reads CASSRVSTDTQYF. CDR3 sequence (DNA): TGTGCCAGCTCAAGAGTCAGCACAGATACGCAGTATTTT.

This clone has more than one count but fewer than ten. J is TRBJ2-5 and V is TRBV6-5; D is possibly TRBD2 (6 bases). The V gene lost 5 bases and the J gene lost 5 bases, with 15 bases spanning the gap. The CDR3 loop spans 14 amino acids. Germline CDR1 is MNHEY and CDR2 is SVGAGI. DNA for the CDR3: TGTGCCAGCAGTGGGCTCGGCGGGGAGGAGACCCAGTACTTC. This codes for CASSGLGGEETQYF.

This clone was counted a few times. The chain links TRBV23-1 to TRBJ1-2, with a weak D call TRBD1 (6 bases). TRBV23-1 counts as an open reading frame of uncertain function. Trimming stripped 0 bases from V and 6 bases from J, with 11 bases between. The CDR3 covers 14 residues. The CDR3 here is CASSQSSPGDGYTF. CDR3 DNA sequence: TGCGCCAGCAGTCAATCGAGTCCAGGGGATGGCTACACCTTC.

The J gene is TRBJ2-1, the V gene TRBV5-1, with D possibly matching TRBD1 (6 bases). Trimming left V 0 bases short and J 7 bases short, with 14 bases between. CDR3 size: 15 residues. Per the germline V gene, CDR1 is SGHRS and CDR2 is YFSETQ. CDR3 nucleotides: TGCGCCAGCAGCTTGGTTAACAGGGCCGGGAATGAGCAGTTCTTC. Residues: CASSLVNRAGNEQFF.

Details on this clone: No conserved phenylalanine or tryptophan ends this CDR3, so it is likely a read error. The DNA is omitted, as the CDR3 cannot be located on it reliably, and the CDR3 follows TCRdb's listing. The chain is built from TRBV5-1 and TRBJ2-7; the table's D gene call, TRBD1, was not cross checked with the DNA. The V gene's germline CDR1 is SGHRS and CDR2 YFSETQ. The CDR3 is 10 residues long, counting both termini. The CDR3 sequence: CASSAGTGRG.

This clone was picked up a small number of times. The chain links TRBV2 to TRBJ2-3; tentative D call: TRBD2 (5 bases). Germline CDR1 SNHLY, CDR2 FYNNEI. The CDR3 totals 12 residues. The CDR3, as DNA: TGTGTCGCGGGCCCCTCAGAAGATACGCAGTATTTT. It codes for CVAGPSEDTQYF. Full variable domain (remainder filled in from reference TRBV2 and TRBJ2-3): EPEVTQTPSHQVTQMGQEVILRCVPISNHLYFYWYRQILGQKVEFLVSFYNNEISEKSEIFDDQFSVERPDGSNFTLKIRSTKLEDSAMYFCVAGPSEDTQYFGPGTRLTVL.

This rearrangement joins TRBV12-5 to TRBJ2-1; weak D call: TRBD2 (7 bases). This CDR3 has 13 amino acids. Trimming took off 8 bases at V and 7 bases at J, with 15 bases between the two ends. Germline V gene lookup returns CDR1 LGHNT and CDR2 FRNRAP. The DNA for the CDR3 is TGTGCTAGTACGAGGGGGGGGACGAATGAGCAGTTCTTC. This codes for CASTRGGTNEQFF.